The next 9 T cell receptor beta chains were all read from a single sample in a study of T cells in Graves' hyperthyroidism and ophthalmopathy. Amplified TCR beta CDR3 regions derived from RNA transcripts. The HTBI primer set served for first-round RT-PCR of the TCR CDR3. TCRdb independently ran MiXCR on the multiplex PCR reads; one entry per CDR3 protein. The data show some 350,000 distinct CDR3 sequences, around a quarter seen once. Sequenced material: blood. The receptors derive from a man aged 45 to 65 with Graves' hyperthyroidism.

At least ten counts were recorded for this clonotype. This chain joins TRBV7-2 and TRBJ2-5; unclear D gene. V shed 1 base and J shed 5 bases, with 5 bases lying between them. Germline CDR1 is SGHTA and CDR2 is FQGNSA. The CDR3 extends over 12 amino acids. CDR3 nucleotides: TGTGCCAGCAGCTTAGTTCTCGAGACCCAGTACTTC. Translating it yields CASSLVLETQYF.

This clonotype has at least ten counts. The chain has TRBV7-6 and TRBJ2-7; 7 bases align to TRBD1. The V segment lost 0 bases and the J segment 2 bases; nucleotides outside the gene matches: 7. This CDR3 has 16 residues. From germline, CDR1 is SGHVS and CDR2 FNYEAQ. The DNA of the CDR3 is TGTGCCAGCAGCTTAGCGTCCGGAGACAGGGCCTACGAGCAGTACTTC. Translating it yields CASSLASGDRAYEQYF. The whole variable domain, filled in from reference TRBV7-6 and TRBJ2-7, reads GAGVSQSPRYKVTKRGQDVALRCDPISGHVSLYWYRQALGQGPEFLTYFNYEAQQDKSGLPNDRFSAERPEGSISTLTIQRTEQRDSAMYRCASSLASGDRAYEQYFGPGTRLTVT.

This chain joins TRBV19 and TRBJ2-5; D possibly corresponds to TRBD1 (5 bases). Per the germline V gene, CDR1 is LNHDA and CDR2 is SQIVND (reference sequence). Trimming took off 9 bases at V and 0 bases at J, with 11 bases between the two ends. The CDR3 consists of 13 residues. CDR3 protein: CASLDRDQETQYF. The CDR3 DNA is TGTGCCAGCCTAGACAGAGACCAAGAGACCCAGTACTTC.

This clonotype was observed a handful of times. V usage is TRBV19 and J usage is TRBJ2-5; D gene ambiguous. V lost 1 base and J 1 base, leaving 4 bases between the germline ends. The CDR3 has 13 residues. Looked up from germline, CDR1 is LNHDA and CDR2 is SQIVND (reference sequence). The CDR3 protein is CASSIVAQETQYF. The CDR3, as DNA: TGTGCCAGTAGTATAGTTGCCCAAGAGACCCAGTACTTC.

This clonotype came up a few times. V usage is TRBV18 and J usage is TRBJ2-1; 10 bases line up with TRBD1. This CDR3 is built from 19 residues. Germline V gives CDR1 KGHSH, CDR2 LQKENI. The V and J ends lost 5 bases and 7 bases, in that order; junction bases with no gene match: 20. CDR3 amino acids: CASSSRQGASLPTRNEQFF. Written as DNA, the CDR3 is TGTGCCAGCTCATCCCGACAGGGGGCTAGCCTTCCAACCAGGAATGAGCAGTTCTTC.

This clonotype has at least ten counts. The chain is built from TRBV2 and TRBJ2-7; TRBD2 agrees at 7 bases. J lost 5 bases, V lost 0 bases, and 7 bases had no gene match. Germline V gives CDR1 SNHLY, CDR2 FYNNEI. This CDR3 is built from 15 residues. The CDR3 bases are TGTGCCAGCAGTGAAGCGATTGGGAGGGCCCACGAGCAGTACTTC. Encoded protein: CASSEAIGRAHEQYF.

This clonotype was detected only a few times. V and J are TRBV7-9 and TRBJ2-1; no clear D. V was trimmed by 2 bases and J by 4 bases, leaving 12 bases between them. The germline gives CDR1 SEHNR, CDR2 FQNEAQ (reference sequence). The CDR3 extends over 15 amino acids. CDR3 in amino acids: CASSLLETKYNEQFF. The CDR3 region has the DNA TGTGCCAGCAGCTTACTCGAGACAAAATACAATGAGCAGTTCTTC.

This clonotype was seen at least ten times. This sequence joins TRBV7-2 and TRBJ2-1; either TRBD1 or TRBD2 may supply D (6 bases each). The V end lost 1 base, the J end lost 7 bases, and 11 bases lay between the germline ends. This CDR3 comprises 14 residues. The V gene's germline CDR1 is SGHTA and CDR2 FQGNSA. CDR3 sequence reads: CASSLGGGMNEQFF. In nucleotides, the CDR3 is TGTGCCAGCAGCTTAGGAGGGGGGATGAATGAGCAGTTCTTC.

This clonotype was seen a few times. The CDR3 DNA follows: TGTGCCAGCAGGGTGGGGCCCGAACAGCCCCAGCATTTT. This sequence encodes CASRVGPEQPQHF. The chain couples TRBV12-3 or TRBV12-4 to TRBJ1-5; D possibly corresponds to TRBD1 (5 bases). V lost 6 bases and J 7 bases, leaving 13 bases between the germline ends. The length of the CDR3 is 13 residues.